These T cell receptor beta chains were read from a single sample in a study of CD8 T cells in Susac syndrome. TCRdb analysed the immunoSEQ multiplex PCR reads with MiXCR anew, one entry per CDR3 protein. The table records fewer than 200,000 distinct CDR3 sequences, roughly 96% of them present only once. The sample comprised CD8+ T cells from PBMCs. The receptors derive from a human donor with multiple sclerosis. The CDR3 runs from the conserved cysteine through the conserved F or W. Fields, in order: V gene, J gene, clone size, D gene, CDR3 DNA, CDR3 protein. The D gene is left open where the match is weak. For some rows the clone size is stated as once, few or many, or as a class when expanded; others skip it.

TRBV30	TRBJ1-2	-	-	TGTGCCTGGAGTACCCCAGGTATCAACAGGGTTGGCTACACCTTC	CAWSTPGINRVGYTF
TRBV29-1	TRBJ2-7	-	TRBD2	TGCAGCGTAAGAAAGCTAGCGGATTTATACGAGCAGTACTTC	CSVRKLADLYEQYF
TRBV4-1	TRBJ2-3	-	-	TGCGCCAGCAGCCTTCGTACTATCACAGATACGCAGTATTTT	CASSLRTITDTQYF
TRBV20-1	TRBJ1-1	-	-	TGCAGTGCTAGCCGGGATGTTAATGAAGCTTTCTTT	CSASRDVNEAFF
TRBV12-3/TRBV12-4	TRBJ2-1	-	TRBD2	TGTGCCAGCGGACGGGGGGTCTCCTACAATGAGCAGTTCTTC	CASGRGVSYNEQFF
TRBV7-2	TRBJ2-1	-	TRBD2	TGTGCCAGCAGCCCCACGGGGGGCTCCTACAATGAGCAGTTCTTC	CASSPTGGSYNEQFF
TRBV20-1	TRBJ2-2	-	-	TGCAGTGCTAGAGACCTGAACTTGAACACCGGGGAGCTGTTTTTT	CSARDLNLNTGELFF
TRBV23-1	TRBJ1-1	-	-	TGCGCCAGCAGTCCATTGCAAACAGGTTGCGGGAACACTGAAGCTTTCTTT	CASSPLQTGCGNTEAFF
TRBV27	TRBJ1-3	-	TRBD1	TGTGCCAGCAGTTTAACAGGGGGCTCTGGAAACACCATATATTTT	CASSLTGGSGNTIYF
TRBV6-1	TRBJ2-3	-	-	TGTGCCAGCAGTGAAAGAGGCGGAGAGCCAGATACGCAGTATTTT	CASSERGGEPDTQYF
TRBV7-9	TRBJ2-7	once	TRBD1	TGTGCCAGCAGCTTAGCGACAGGGGGCGGGTACGAGCAGTACTTC	CASSLATGGGYEQYF
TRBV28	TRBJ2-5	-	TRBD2	TGTGCCAGCAGTCCTTCGCGGAGCGGGGGGGAAGAGACCCAGTACTTC	CASSPSRSGGEETQYF
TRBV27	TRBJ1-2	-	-	TGTGCCAGCACCTTAAACAGGGATTTAGGCGGCTACACCTTC	CASTLNRDLGGYTF
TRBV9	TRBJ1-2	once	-	TGTGCCAGCAGCGAAGGACGGCCGATCCCTAACTATGGCTACACCTTC	CASSEGRPIPNYGYTF
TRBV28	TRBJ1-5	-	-	TGTGCCACCAGGTACTATAGCAATCAGCCCCAGCTTTTT	CATRYYSNQPQLF
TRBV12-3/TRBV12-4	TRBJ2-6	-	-	TGTGCCAGCAGTCCACGGGACAAGCCGGACTCTGGGGCCAACGTCCTGACTTTC	CASSPRDKPDSGANVLTF
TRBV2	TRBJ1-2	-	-	TGTGCCAGCATCCAGGGTGCAAACGGCTACACCTTC	CASIQGANGYTF
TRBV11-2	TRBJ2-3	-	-	TGTGCCAGCAGCTTATCAAATACGCAGTATTTT	CASSLSNTQYF
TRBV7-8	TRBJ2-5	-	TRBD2	TGTGCCAGCAGCTTAGGGGGGAGGGGCGAGGAGGAGACCCAGTACTTC	CASSLGGRGEEETQYF
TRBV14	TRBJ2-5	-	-	TGTGCCAGCAGCCAAGCGCAGGGGCCCATGGAGACCCAGTACTTC	CASSQAQGPMETQYF
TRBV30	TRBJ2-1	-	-	TGTGCCTGGAGCTGGCTTGGGGTCAATGAGCAGTTCTTC	CAWSWLGVNEQFF
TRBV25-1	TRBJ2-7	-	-	TGTGCCAGCAGTGTCAATTCCTACGAGCAGTACTTC	CASSVNSYEQYF
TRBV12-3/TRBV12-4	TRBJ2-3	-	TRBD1	TGTGCCAGCAGTTTACGAACTGGGACAGTCGACACGCAGTATTTT	CASSLRTGTVDTQYF
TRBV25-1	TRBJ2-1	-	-	TGTGCCAGCAGTGAATACGGGAGCTCCTACAATGAGCAGTTCTTC	CASSEYGSSYNEQFF
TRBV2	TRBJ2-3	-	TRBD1	TGTGCCAGCAGCGGGACAGGGGACTATTTT	CASSGTGDYF
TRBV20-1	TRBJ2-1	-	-	TGCAGTGCTAGGGGGGGTGGTAGCATCTTCTACAATGAGCAGTTCTTC	CSARGGGSIFYNEQFF
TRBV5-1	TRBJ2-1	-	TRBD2	TGCGCCAGCAGCCATGGACTAGCGGCTTACAATGAGCAGTTCTTC	CASSHGLAAYNEQFF
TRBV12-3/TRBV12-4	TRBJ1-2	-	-	TGTGCCAGCAGTTTAGGGGCGCAGGGCTACACCTTC	CASSLGAQGYTF
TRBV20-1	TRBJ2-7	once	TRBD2	TGCAGTGCTCTCCCGATGACTAGCGGGTACGAGCAGTACTTC	CSALPMTSGYEQYF
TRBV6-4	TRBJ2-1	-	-	TGTGCCAGCGGATCCGGGGGTGGCTCCTACAATGAGCAGTTCTTC	CASGSGGGSYNEQFF
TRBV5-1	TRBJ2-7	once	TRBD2	TGCGCCAGCAGCTTGGAATTCCGGACTAGCCCCTACGAGCAGTACTTC	CASSLEFRTSPYEQYF
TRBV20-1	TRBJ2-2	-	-	TGCAGTGCTGAGACGGGGGAACCCACCGGGGAGCTGTTTTTT	CSAETGEPTGELFF
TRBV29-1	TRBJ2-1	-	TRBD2	TGCAGCGGACGGGGACTAGCGGAAATTAATGAGCAGTTCTTC	CSGRGLAEINEQFF
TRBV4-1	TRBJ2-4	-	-	TGCGCCAGCAGCCGTGGACACGTTCAGTACTTC	CASSRGHVQYF
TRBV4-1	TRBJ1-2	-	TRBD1	TGCGCCAGCAGAAAGGCAGGCAGGGGGCCCGGTGGCTACACCTTC	CASRKAGRGPGGYTF
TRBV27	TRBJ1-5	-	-	TGTGCCAGCAGTCCGGGGACGTGGCCCCAGCATTTT	CASSPGTWPQHF
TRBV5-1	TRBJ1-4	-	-	TGCGCCAGCAGCTTGGAGGCGGCGAGTGGGGAAAAACTGTTTTTT	CASSLEAASGEKLFF
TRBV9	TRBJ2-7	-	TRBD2	TGTGCCAGCAGCGTAGAAGGTAGCGGGAGCTACGAGCAGTACTTC	CASSVEGSGSYEQYF
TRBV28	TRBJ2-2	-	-	TGTGCCAGCAACCTGCGGGCGAGAACCGGGGAGCTGTTTTTT	CASNLRARTGELFF
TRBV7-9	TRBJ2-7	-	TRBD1	TGTGCCAGCAGCTCCGGGACAGGGGCCTTGGACGAGCAGTACTTC	CASSSGTGALDEQYF
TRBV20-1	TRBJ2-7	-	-	TGCAGTGCTAGAGATCTACAGGAGTCCTACGAGCAGTACTTC	CSARDLQESYEQYF
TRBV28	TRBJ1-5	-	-	TGTGCCAGCAGTTCGCAGTGGGGTGGGAGCAATCAGCCCCAGCATTTT	CASSSQWGGSNQPQHF
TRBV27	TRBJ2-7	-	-	TGTGCCAGCAGTCCCAGTGGGACCTACGAGCAGTACTTC	CASSPSGTYEQYF
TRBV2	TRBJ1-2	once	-	TGTGCCAGCATGGGGGTCGCGAACTATGGCTACACCTTC	CASMGVANYGYTF
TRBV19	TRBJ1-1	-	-	TGTGCCAGTACCCCGGACGGACTCTGGGACACTGAAGCTTTCTTT	CASTPDGLWDTEAFF
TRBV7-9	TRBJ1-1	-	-	TGTGCCAGCCGCTTGTTGAACACTGAAGCTTTCTTT	CASRLLNTEAFF
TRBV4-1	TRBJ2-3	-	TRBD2	TGCGCCAGCAGCCATCCACTAGCGGGGTCCACAGATACGCAGTATTTT	CASSHPLAGSTDTQYF
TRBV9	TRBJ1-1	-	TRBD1	TGTGCCAGCAGCACCCCGGGACAGGGGGGCACTGAAGCTTTCTTT	CASSTPGQGGTEAFF
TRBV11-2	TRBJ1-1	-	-	TGTGCCAGCAGTGTGAGGGAAAACACTGAAGCTTTCTTT	CASSVRENTEAFF
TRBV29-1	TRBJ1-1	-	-	TGCAGCTCCACGCGAGGGAACACTGAAGCTTTCTTT	CSSTRGNTEAFF
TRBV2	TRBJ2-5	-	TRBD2	TGTGCCAGCATGCTTTACGCTAGCGGGGCAGAGACCCAGTACTTC	CASMLYASGAETQYF
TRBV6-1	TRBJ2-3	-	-	TGTGCCAGCAGCCCCGCGGGTAGCTATAGCACAGATACGCAGTATTTT	CASSPAGSYSTDTQYF